A selection of T cell receptor beta chains follows, all from one sample in a study of cytomegalovirus exposure and HLA in healthy donors. Assay used: immunoSEQ multiplex PCR; TCRdb lists only in-frame clones, some missing. The sample has 120,000 to 150,000 clones, 70% to 85% seen once. Sequenced input: PBMCs. All receptors come from a woman aged 45 to 65 in good health and CMV-seropositive. Each CDR3 is given with its conserved first and last residue.

J gene | V gene | CDR3 protein
TRBJ1-2 | TRBV11-3 | CASSLGTPYGYTF
TRBJ1-1 | TRBV28 | CASIRTGSGTEAFF
TRBJ1-5 | TRBV28 | CASSLPGGGGQPQHF
TRBJ1-2 | TRBV19 | CASSAPTGEAYGYTF
TRBJ1-1 | TRBV18 | CASSPTPGHTDTEAFF
TRBJ1-5 | TRBV7-9 | CASSQEGDQPQHF
TRBJ1-4 | TRBV30 | CAWSTAPHRGTNEKLFF
TRBJ2-1 | TRBV27 | CASSLGQVYNEQFF
TRBJ2-7 | TRBV4-3 | CASSQVSGGQKRAYEQYF
TRBJ2-3 | TRBV6-1 | CASSGTGGADTQYF
TRBJ1-2 | TRBV10-3 | CAISGQGIGYTF
TRBJ1-6 | TRBV28 | CASSLRDRDSPLHF
TRBJ1-2 | TRBV18 | CASSRDPGQGERTF
TRBJ1-4 | TRBV7-2 | CASSSTGRTNEKLFF
TRBJ1-2 | TRBV29-1 | CSVEGLRDNNYGYTF
TRBJ2-7 | TRBV6-6 | CASSYSRTGASYEQYF
TRBJ1-1 | TRBV6-5 | CASSYSGGRGTEAFF
TRBJ2-7 | TRBV6-5 | CASRTQGARYEQYF
TRBJ1-5 | TRBV28 | CASTTDPGHQHF